Each of the 30 T cell receptor beta chains below was sequenced from the same sample in a study of OX40 agonist ivuxolimab in advanced cancers. Assay: immunoSEQ multiplex PCR; the TCRdb copy retains only in-frame clones and omits some. The top ten clones hold under 9.5% of a sample with about 83,000 clones, roughly 89% of them seen once. Sequenced material: CD4+ or CD8+ T cells sorted from blood, taken in a trial of the OX40 agonist ivuxolimab. All receptors derive from an adult with an advanced solid tumor such as melanoma, head and neck, liver or kidney cancer.

This clone was seen only a few times. V gene TRBV13 combines with J gene TRBJ1-1; D ambiguous. Per germline, CDR1 PRHDT and CDR2 FYEKMQ (reference sequence). Trimming took off 0 bases at V and 3 bases at J, with 8 bases between the two ends. The CDR3 totals 14 residues. This chain's CDR3 is CASSLGDQYTEAFF. For the CDR3, the DNA is TGTGCCAGCAGCTTAGGAGATCAGTACACTGAAGCTTTCTTT.

V is TRBV15 and J is TRBJ2-5, with D perhaps matching TRBD1 (6 bases). The better agreement between TRBJ2-7 and the DNA end casts doubt on the J call. CDR1 is LNHNV, CDR2 YYDKDF, per germline (reference sequence). The CDR3 length is 14 residues. The CDR3 region has the DNA TGTGCCACCAGCAGCGATAGACAGGCCTACGAGCAGTACTTC. It specifies CATSSDRQAYEQYF.

As to this clone: In the same sample, other DNA sequences code for this CDR3. The rearrangement joins TRBV4-2 to TRBJ2-5, with a tentative D call TRBD2 (5 bases). This CDR3 contains 13 residues. From germline, CDR1 is LGHNA and CDR2 YNFKEQ. Between the trimmed V and J ends, which lost 0 bases and 5 bases, there was a span of 7 bases. DNA for the CDR3: TGTGCCAGCAGCCAAGATCCGGGGGAGACCCAGTACTTC. Protein sequence: CASSQDPGETQYF.

The V gene is TRBV28, the J gene TRBJ1-3; unclear D gene. CDR1 and CDR2 (germline): MDHEN, SYDVKM. Trimming stripped 3 bases from V and 4 bases from J, with 4 bases between. The CDR3 runs 12 residues. CDR3 bases: TGTGCCAGCAGTTTGAGGGGAAACACCATATATTTT. It translates to CASSLRGNTIYF.

The chain carries TRBV30 and TRBJ2-7; TRBD2 might be the D (6 bases). CDR3 length: 14 amino acids. Trimming shortened V by 8 bases and J by 0 bases, and 17 bases separated the two germline ends. Germline V gene sequence: CDR1 GTSNPN, CDR2 SVGIG (reference sequence). CDR3 sequence reads: CALEGGAISYEQYV. CDR3 DNA sequence: TGTGCCCTTGAGGGCGGGGCTATCTCCTACGAGCAGTACGTC.

The rearrangement links TRBV28 to TRBJ2-3; D may be TRBD2 (5 bases). Looked up from germline, CDR1 is MDHEN and CDR2 is SYDVKM. The CDR3 is made up of 18 amino acids. V lost 3 bases and J 3 bases, leaving 22 bases between the germline ends. The CDR3 region is CASSFSSGVALPTDTQYF. The CDR3 coding sequence is TGTGCCAGCAGTTTTAGTTCCGGGGTGGCTCTCCCGACAGATACGCAGTATTTT. The full variable domain, its missing parts supplied by reference TRBV28 and TRBJ2-3, is DVKVTQSSRYLVKRTGEKVFLECVQDMDHENMFWYRQDPGLGLRLIYFSYDVKMKEKGDIPEGYSVSREKKERFSLILESASTNQTSMYLCASSFSSGVALPTDTQYFGPGTRLTVL.

The CDR3, as DNA: TGTGCCAGTAGTATCCGGGTCGTTAGCGGGATGGATACGCAGTATTTT. Amino acids: CASSIRVVSGMDTQYF. V is TRBV19 and J is TRBJ2-3, with 8 bases lining up with TRBD2. V was clipped by 3 bases and J by 6 bases; unmatched bases: 11. The length of the CDR3 is 16 residues. The germline CDR1 and CDR2 sequences are LNHDA and SQIVND (reference sequence).

This sequence joins TRBV9 and TRBJ2-7, with 10 bases aligning to TRBD2. The CDR3 totals 15 residues. Germline V gives CDR1 SGDLS, CDR2 YYNGEE. The V gene end was trimmed by 3 bases and the J gene end by 5 bases; junction bases not matched to a gene: 8. This CDR3 is CASSAPTSGDHEQYF. The CDR3 DNA sequence: TGTGCCAGCAGCGCACCAACTAGCGGGGATCACGAGCAGTACTTC.

The chain is built from TRBV29-1 and TRBJ1-3, with a possible D match to TRBD1 (6 bases). Trimming left V 6 bases short and J 0 bases short, with 12 bases between. Germline lookup yields CDR1 SQVTM and CDR2 ANQGSEA. This CDR3 contains 14 residues. CDR3 sequence: CSVDTGPSGNTIYF. The CDR3 nucleotides read TGCAGCGTGGATACAGGGCCCTCTGGAAACACCATATATTTT.

This sequence joins TRBV30 and TRBJ2-4, with TRBD2 as a possible D gene (6 bases). Germline V lookup: CDR1 GTSNPN, CDR2 SVGIG (reference sequence). The CDR3 extends over 12 amino acids. V was clipped by 5 bases and J by 2 bases, with 7 bases between them. The CDR3 nucleotides are TGTGCCTGGGGGACTTCCAAAAACATTCAGTACTTC. It encodes CAWGTSKNIQYF. Supplemented by reference TRBV30 and TRBJ2-4, the full variable domain reads SQTIHQWPATLVQPVGSPLSLECTVEGTSNPNLYWYRQAAGRGLQLLFYSVGIGQISSEVPQNLSASRPQDRQFILSSKKLLLSDSGFYLCAWGTSKNIQYFGAGTRLSVL.

The chain couples TRBV11-3 to TRBJ2-7; 10 bases align to TRBD1. V was clipped by 5 bases and J by 5 bases; unmatched bases: 6. This CDR3 region has 14 residues. Germline assignment: CDR1 SGHNT and CDR2 YENEEA. The CDR3 DNA sequence: TGTGCCAGCAGCCTGGGACAGGGGTTCGACGAGCAGTACGTC. It specifies CASSLGQGFDEQYV.

The V call is TRBV28, the J call TRBJ2-7; D is unclear. Trimming removed 6 bases from V and 3 bases from J, with 9 bases in between. The length of the CDR3 is 12 residues. From germline, CDR1 is MDHEN and CDR2 SYDVKM. As DNA, the CDR3 is TGTGCCAGCAGCTTCCGAGGCTACGAGCAGTACTTC. Translation: CASSFRGYEQYF.

This chain joins TRBV19 and TRBJ1-5; 9 nucleotides align to TRBD1. Trimming took 5 bases from V and 5 from J; bases not matched to a gene: 4. The germline V gene encodes CDR1 LNHDA and CDR2 SQIVND (reference sequence). This CDR3 comprises 14 residues. This CDR3 reads CASSRDRDYQPQHF. The CDR3, as DNA: TGTGCCAGTAGTCGGGACAGGGATTATCAGCCCCAGCATTTT.

V usage is TRBV6-5 and J usage is TRBJ1-1; perhaps TRBD1 as D (6 bases). CDR3 length equals 13 residues. Germline V gives CDR1 MNHEY, CDR2 SVGAGI. V was clipped by 6 bases and J by 4 bases, with 12 bases between them. The CDR3 DNA follows: TGTGCCAGCAGAGCGACAGGCCCCACTGAAGCTTTCTTT. Protein sequence: CASRATGPTEAFF.

The chain couples TRBV15 to TRBJ1-2, with TRBD1 as a possible D gene (6 bases). The germline CDR1 and CDR2 sequences are LNHNV and YYDKDF (reference sequence). The CDR3 runs 15 residues. The ends were cut back, 3 bases at V and 8 bases at J, with 19 bases in the middle. CDR3 in amino acids: CATSSPQGRFEGYTF. As DNA, the CDR3 is TGTGCCACCAGCAGTCCCCAGGGGAGGTTTGAAGGCTACACCTTC.

The chain combines TRBV16 with TRBJ1-5, with D uncertain. Trimming cost V 0 bases and J 3 bases, with 9 bases left between them. The CDR3 has 15 amino acids. Germline V CDR1 and CDR2: KGHSY, FQNENV. This CDR3 is CASSQSAGSNQPQHF. For the CDR3, the DNA is TGTGCCAGCAGCCAATCCGCGGGGTCCAATCAGCCCCAGCATTTT.

The genes are TRBV13 and TRBJ2-3; TRBD2 matches 9 bases. With 4 bases clipped from V and 0 bases from J, the junction kept 5 bases outside the gene matches. The CDR3 spans 16 residues. Germline CDR1 and CDR2: PRHDT and FYEKMQ (reference sequence). This CDR3 reads CASSSLAGPSTDTQYF. For the CDR3, the DNA is TGTGCCAGCAGCTCGCTAGCGGGACCGAGCACAGATACGCAGTATTTT.

The sample holds one count of this clone. The chain joins TRBV9 to TRBJ2-3, with D perhaps assigned TRBD1 or TRBD2 (5 bases each). Germline CDR1 SGDLS, CDR2 YYNGEE. Trimming cost V 0 bases and J 1 base, with 6 bases left between them. The CDR3 is made up of 14 amino acids. The chain's CDR3 is CASSVVGGTDTQYF. CDR3 in DNA: TGTGCCAGCAGCGTAGTGGGGGGCACAGATACGCAGTATTTT.

This clone was recorded only once. V and J are TRBV4-1 and TRBJ2-1, with 13 bases fitting TRBD2. Germline V lookup: CDR1 MGHRA, CDR2 YSYEKL. The trim removed 6 bases at V and 7 bases at J, leaving 6 bases unmatched. The CDR3 has 15 residues. CDR3 nucleotides: TGCGCCAGCAGTTCCACTAGCGGGAGGGGGAATGAGCAGTTCTTC. Protein: CASSSTSGRGNEQFF.

The V call is TRBV29-1, the J call TRBJ1-2, with D possibly TRBD1 on 5 matching bases. V was shortened by 7 bases and J by 4 bases, with 16 bases between the two germline ends. This CDR3 region has 13 residues. Per the germline V gene, CDR1 is SQVTM and CDR2 is ANQGSEA. The CDR3 region has the DNA TGCAGCGCCCTCACGGGGCGCGCCTATGGCTACACCTTC. Translating it yields CSALTGRAYGYTF. The full variable domain, completed using reference TRBV29-1 and TRBJ1-2, is SAVISQKPSRDICQRGTSLTIQCQVDSQVTMMFWYRQQPGQSLTLIATANQGSEATYESGFVIDKFPISRPNLTFSTLTVSNMSPEDSSIYLCSALTGRAYGYTFGSGTRLTVV.

The table lists this clone with a count of one. The genes are TRBV30 and TRBJ1-6, with D unclear. The CDR3 extends over 15 amino acids. V was shortened by 0 bases and J by 8 bases, with 14 bases between the two germline ends. The germline V gene has CDR1 GTSNPN and CDR2 SVGIG (reference sequence). The CDR3 region has the DNA TGTGCCTGGAGTGTACTTGGCCCCAGGTATTCACCCCTCCACTTT. Encoded protein: CAWSVLGPRYSPLHF.

The rearrangement links TRBV13 to TRBJ2-5; 8 bases are shared with TRBD1. The J call is uncertain, as TRBJ2-7 better fits the DNA end. The length of the CDR3 is 14 residues. CDR1 and CDR2 from the germline V gene are PRHDT and FYEKMQ (reference sequence). Here the CDR3 reads CASSLRTGINEQYF. The CDR3 nucleotides read TGTGCCAGCAGCCTTAGGACAGGGATTAACGAGCAGTACTTC.

The rearrangement joins TRBV28 to TRBJ2-1, with 7 bases fitting TRBD2. The CDR3 totals 17 residues. V lost 3 bases, J lost 0 bases, and 8 bases stayed unmatched. In germline, CDR1 is MDHEN, CDR2 SYDVKM. The CDR3 region has the DNA TGTGCCAGCAGTTTTCCTAGCGGAGAGGGCTCCTACAATGAGCAGTTCTTC. Its translation: CASSFPSGEGSYNEQFF.

A remark on this clone: Sequence at one end of the junction differs from germline and may be a read error. The chain links TRBV6-5 to TRBJ1-2; 8 bases are a match to TRBD1. Germline V gene sequence: CDR1 MNHEY, CDR2 SVGAGI. The CDR3 has 15 residues. CDR3 in amino acids: CASSSITGGNYGHTF. The DNA of the CDR3 is TGTGCCAGCAGTTCAATCACAGGGGGGAACTATGGCCACACCTTC.

This chain links TRBV28 with TRBJ1-2; possibly TRBD1 for D (5 bases). The CDR3 totals 16 residues. CDR1 is MDHEN and CDR2 is SYDVKM in the germline V gene. Trimming removed 5 bases from V and 5 bases from J, with 21 bases in between. CDR3 amino acids: CASSPLARVGSYGYTF. Here the CDR3 DNA reads TGTGCCAGCAGTCCCTTAGCCAGGGTCGGGTCTTATGGCTACACCTTC.

This clone came up a few times. J is TRBJ1-6 and V is TRBV14; 9 nucleotides align to TRBD1. V was pared by 3 bases and J by 9 bases, with 15 bases of the junction left unmatched. Germline values: CDR1 SGHDN, CDR2 FVKESK. The CDR3 loop spans 18 amino acids. This CDR3 reads CASSHLPGQGLMRSPLHF. In DNA form, the CDR3 reads TGTGCCAGCAGCCATCTCCCGGGACAGGGTTTAATGCGTTCACCCCTCCACTTT.

In its sample, this clone was seen once. V usage is TRBV6-5 and J usage is TRBJ1-2; 11 bases are a match to TRBD1. With 7 bases clipped from V and 7 bases from J, the junction kept 2 bases outside the gene matches. This CDR3 has 12 amino acids. Germline V gene lookup returns CDR1 MNHEY and CDR2 SVGAGI. The CDR3 loop reads CASTGTGGGYTF. The CDR3 DNA follows: TGTGCCAGCACCGGGACAGGGGGTGGCTACACCTTC.

This chain connects TRBV2 to TRBJ1-6; D is uncertain. V was pared by 4 bases and J by 8 bases, with 3 bases between. The germline CDR1 and CDR2 sequences are SNHLY and FYNNEI. The CDR3 has 11 amino acids. CDR3 DNA sequence: TGTGCCAGCAGTGCGGATTCACCCCTCCACTTT. This translates into CASSADSPLHF.

The chain is built from TRBV10-3 and TRBJ1-1; 7 nucleotides agree with TRBD1. The CDR3 length is 15 residues. With V trimmed by 3 bases and J by 5 bases, 9 bases remained unmatched. Germline V gives CDR1 ENHRY, CDR2 SYGVKD. This CDR3 is CAISDETGRYTEAFF. The CDR3 DNA reads as TGTGCCATCAGTGACGAGACAGGGCGATATACTGAAGCTTTCTTT.

In its sample, this clone was seen once. The CDR3 DNA reads as TGTGCCAGCGCAGAAGAAGGTTTGGATGAGACCCAGTACTTC. Translating it yields CASAEEGLDETQYF. The V gene is TRBV6-1, the J gene TRBJ2-5; D ambiguous. V was cut by 8 bases and J by 5 bases, with 18 bases left in between. This CDR3 region has 14 residues. The V gene's germline CDR1 is MNHNS and CDR2 SASEGT.